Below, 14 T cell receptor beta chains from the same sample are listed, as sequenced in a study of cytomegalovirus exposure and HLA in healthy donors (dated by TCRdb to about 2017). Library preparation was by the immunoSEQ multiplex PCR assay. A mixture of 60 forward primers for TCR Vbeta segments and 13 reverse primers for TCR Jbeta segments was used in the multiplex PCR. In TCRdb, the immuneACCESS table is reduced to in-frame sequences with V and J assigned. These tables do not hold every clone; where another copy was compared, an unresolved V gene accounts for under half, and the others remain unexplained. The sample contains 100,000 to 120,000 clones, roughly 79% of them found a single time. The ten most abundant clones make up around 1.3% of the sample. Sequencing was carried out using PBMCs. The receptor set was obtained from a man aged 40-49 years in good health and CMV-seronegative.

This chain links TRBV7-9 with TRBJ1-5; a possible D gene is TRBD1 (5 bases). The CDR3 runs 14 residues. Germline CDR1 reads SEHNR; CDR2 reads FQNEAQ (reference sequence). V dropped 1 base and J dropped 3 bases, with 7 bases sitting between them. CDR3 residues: CASSLGGHNQPQHF. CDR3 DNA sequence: TGTGCCAGCAGCTTAGGGGGCCACAATCAGCCCCAGCATTTT.

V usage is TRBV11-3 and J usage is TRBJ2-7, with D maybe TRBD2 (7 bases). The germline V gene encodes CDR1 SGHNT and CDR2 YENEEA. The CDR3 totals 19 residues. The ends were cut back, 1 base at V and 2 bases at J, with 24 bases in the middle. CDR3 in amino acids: CASSLGWRAGAPAPYEQYF. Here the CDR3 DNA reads TGTGCCAGCAGCTTAGGTTGGAGGGCGGGGGCGCCTGCACCCTACGAGCAGTACTTC.

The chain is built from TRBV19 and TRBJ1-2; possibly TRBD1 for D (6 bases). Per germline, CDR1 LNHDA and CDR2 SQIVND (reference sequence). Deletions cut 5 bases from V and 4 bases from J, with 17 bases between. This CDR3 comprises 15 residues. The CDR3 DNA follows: TGTGCCAGTAGTCTTAGACAGGCAAGCTTCTATGGCTACACCTTC. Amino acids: CASSLRQASFYGYTF. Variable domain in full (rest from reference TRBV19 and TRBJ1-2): DGGITQSPKYLFRKEGQNVTLSCEQNLNHDAMYWYRQDPGQGLRLIYYSQIVNDFQKGDIAEGYSVSREKKESFPLTVTSAQKNPTAFYLCASSLRQASFYGYTFGSGTRLTVV.

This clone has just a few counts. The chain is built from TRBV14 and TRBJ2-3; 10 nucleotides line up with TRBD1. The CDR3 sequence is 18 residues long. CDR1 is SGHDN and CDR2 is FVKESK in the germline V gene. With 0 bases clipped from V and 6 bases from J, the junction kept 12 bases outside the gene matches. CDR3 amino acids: CASSQDKGDRGRGDTQYF. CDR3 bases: TGTGCCAGCAGCCAAGATAAGGGTGACAGGGGGCGAGGGGATACGCAGTATTTT.

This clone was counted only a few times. CDR3 in amino acids: CASSFRAGGFNEQFF. CDR3 sequence (DNA): TGCGCCAGCAGCTTCCGAGCGGGGGGGTTCAATGAGCAGTTCTTC. The genes are TRBV5-1 and TRBJ2-1; the match to TRBD2 covers 10 bases. J lost 6 bases, V lost 2 bases, and 5 bases had no gene match. This CDR3 spans 15 amino acids. Germline V gene lookup returns CDR1 SGHRS and CDR2 YFSETQ.

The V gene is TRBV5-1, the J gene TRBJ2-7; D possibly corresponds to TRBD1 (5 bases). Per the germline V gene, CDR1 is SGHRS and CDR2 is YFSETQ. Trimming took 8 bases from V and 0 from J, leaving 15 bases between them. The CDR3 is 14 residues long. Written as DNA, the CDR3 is TGCGCCAGTAGGAGTGGGGCCTCCTCCTACGAGCAGTACTTC. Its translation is CASRSGASSYEQYF.

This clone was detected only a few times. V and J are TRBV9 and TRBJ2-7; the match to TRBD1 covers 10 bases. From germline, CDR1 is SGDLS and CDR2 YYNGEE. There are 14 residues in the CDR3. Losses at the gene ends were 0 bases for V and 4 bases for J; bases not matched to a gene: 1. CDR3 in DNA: TGTGCCAGCAGCGTAGAGGGACAGGGGTACGAGCAGTACTTC. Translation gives CASSVEGQGYEQYF.

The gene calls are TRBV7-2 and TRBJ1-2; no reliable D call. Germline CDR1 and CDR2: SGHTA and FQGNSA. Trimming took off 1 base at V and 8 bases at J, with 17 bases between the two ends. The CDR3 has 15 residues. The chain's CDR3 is CASSLVSADSRGYTF. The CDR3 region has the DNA TGTGCCAGCAGCTTAGTCAGCGCAGATTCGCGGGGCTACACCTTC.

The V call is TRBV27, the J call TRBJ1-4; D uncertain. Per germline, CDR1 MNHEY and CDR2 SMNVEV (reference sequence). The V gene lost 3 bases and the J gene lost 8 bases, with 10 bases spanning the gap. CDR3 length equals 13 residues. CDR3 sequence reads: CASSFERREKLFF. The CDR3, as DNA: TGTGCCAGCAGTTTTGAAAGGAGGGAAAAACTGTTTTTT.

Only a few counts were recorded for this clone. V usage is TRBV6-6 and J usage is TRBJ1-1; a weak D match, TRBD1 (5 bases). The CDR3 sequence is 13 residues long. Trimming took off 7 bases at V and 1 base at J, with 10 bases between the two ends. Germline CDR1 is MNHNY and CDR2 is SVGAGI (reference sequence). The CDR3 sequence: CASIRGENTEAFF. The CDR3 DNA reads TGTGCCAGCATTCGGGGGGAGAACACTGAAGCTTTCTTT.

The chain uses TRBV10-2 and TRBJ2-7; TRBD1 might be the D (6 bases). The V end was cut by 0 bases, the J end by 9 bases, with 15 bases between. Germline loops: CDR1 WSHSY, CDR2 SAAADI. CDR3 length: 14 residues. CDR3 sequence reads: CASSESVQGFRQYF. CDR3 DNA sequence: TGCGCCAGCAGTGAGTCGGTACAGGGATTTAGGCAGTACTTC.

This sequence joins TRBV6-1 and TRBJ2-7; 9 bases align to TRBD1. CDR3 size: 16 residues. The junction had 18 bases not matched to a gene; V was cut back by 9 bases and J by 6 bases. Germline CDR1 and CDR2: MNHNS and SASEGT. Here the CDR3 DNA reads TGTGCCAGTAGAGAACAGGGGGCTACGCGGTTAAGCGAGCAGTACTTC. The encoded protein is CASREQGATRLSEQYF.

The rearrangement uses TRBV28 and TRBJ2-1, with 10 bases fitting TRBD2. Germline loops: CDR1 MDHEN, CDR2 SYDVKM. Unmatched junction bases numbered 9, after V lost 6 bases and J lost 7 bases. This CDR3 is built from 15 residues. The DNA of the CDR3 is TGTGCCAGCAGGACGGGACTAGCGAGTTTGAATGAGCAGTTCTTC. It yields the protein CASRTGLASLNEQFF.

Here the CDR3 reads CASSPLAGRLYNEQFF. Here the CDR3 DNA reads TGCGCCAGCAGCCCTCTAGCGGGAAGATTGTACAATGAGCAGTTCTTC. This rearrangement joins TRBV5-1 to TRBJ2-1, with 9 bases that match TRBD2. J was trimmed by 4 bases and V by 4 bases; bases with no gene match: 9. CDR1 and CDR2 from the germline V gene are SGHRS and YFSETQ. The CDR3 contains 16 residues.